A selection of T cell receptor beta chains follows, all from one sample in a study of T-cell reconstitution after alpha-beta-depleted transplantation in children. TCRdb passed the PCR reads through MiXCR, listing each CDR3 protein once. Of about 600,000 distinct CDR3 sequences listed, about 11% are singletons. The sequencing used PBMCs from the stem cell graft donor, collected from the stem cell graft. The receptors derive from a human donor who donated a stem cell graft to a child with acute myeloid leukemia. CDR3s leave out the opening cysteine and the closing phenylalanine or tryptophan. The order of the fields is clone size, V gene, J gene, CDR3 protein. Size is omitted from some rows. Given values are once, few, many or a class for expanded clones.

clone_size: .
v_call: TRBV9
j_call: TRBJ2-7
cdr3_aa: ASSVPGLSSYEQY

clone_size: .
v_call: TRBV12-3/TRBV12-4
j_call: TRBJ2-5
cdr3_aa: ASSPGLEETQY

clone_size: few
v_call: TRBV4-3
j_call: TRBJ2-6
cdr3_aa: ASSLFPGQGSGANVLT

clone_size: few
v_call: TRBV5-1
j_call: TRBJ2-5
cdr3_aa: ASSKGTDLGTPETQY

clone_size: few
v_call: TRBV10-3
j_call: TRBJ2-3
cdr3_aa: AIRGGPHTDTQY

clone_size: many
v_call: TRBV29-1
j_call: TRBJ2-7
cdr3_aa: SVETRLAALSSYEQY

clone_size: few
v_call: TRBV27
j_call: TRBJ2-7
cdr3_aa: ASSFNGRNYEQY

clone_size: .
v_call: TRBV5-1
j_call: TRBJ1-1
cdr3_aa: ASSHGGGRNTEAF

clone_size: .
v_call: TRBV29-1
j_call: TRBJ1-2
cdr3_aa: SARTQGNYGYT

clone_size: few
v_call: TRBV6-1
j_call: TRBJ1-2
cdr3_aa: ASRPTLNYGYT

clone_size: .
v_call: TRBV7-9
j_call: TRBJ1-1
cdr3_aa: ASSSPGDTEAF

clone_size: few
v_call: TRBV21-1
j_call: TRBJ2-7
cdr3_aa: ARGTSGPVEQY

clone_size: many
v_call: TRBV20-1
j_call: TRBJ2-7
cdr3_aa: SARSPVSYEQY

clone_size: few
v_call: TRBV10-3
j_call: TRBJ1-2
cdr3_aa: AISAVDRNYGYT

clone_size: .
v_call: TRBV11-2
j_call: TRBJ2-2
cdr3_aa: ASSLSGPGTGELF

clone_size: few
v_call: TRBV28
j_call: TRBJ2-4
cdr3_aa: ASSPEAGHQVNIQY

clone_size: many
v_call: TRBV20-1
j_call: TRBJ2-2
cdr3_aa: SARGQGSATGELF

clone_size: .
v_call: TRBV20-1
j_call: TRBJ1-6
cdr3_aa: SVPGTIYNSPLH

clone_size: many
v_call: TRBV20-1
j_call: TRBJ1-1
cdr3_aa: SATSTAMNTEAF

clone_size: many
v_call: TRBV11-1
j_call: TRBJ2-1
cdr3_aa: ASSLQGLAGSLIRNEQF

clone_size: few
v_call: TRBV15
j_call: TRBJ2-7
cdr3_aa: ATSRVFGPGVGEQY

clone_size: .
v_call: TRBV15
j_call: TRBJ2-7
cdr3_aa: ATSRDLITYEQY

clone_size: .
v_call: TRBV27
j_call: TRBJ2-7
cdr3_aa: ASRTSGSITYEQY

clone_size: .
v_call: TRBV6-1
j_call: TRBJ2-5
cdr3_aa: ASASGGSGIQETQY

clone_size: .
v_call: TRBV4-3
j_call: TRBJ2-3
cdr3_aa: ASSQDLPRTSSVTDTQY

clone_size: many
v_call: TRBV5-1
j_call: TRBJ1-4
cdr3_aa: ASSGGQGGEKLF

clone_size: .
v_call: TRBV29-1
j_call: TRBJ2-7
cdr3_aa: SVGRAGYEQY

clone_size: few
v_call: TRBV20-1
j_call: TRBJ2-3
cdr3_aa: SASVAGGLTDTQY

clone_size: few
v_call: TRBV7-8
j_call: TRBJ2-1
cdr3_aa: ASSLYPFYNEQF

clone_size: many
v_call: TRBV7-8
j_call: TRBJ2-7
cdr3_aa: ASSFKVYEQY

clone_size: .
v_call: TRBV20-1
j_call: TRBJ2-4
cdr3_aa: SAPDSTGLNIQY

clone_size: .
v_call: TRBV30
j_call: TRBJ1-5
cdr3_aa: AWSTKGQGDNQPQH

clone_size: few
v_call: TRBV7-2
j_call: TRBJ2-3
cdr3_aa: ASSYYSYTDTQY

clone_size: .
v_call: TRBV5-5
j_call: TRBJ2-5
cdr3_aa: ASSLPGNQETQY

clone_size: .
v_call: TRBV12-3/TRBV12-4
j_call: TRBJ2-3
cdr3_aa: ASSPGLQAVDTQY

clone_size: .
v_call: TRBV7-9
j_call: TRBJ1-4
cdr3_aa: ASSLLNEKLF

clone_size: few
v_call: TRBV20-1
j_call: TRBJ1-5
cdr3_aa: SAGNQGAGSNQPQH

clone_size: .
v_call: TRBV6-2/TRBV6-3
j_call: TRBJ1-5
cdr3_aa: ASTLLRGPNQPQH

clone_size: few
v_call: TRBV7-2
j_call: TRBJ2-1
cdr3_aa: ASSLRRGGMGEQF

clone_size: many
v_call: TRBV29-1
j_call: TRBJ1-1
cdr3_aa: STKSREAPFVEAF

clone_size: few
v_call: TRBV11-1
j_call: TRBJ2-5
cdr3_aa: ASSYSGLAEPQETQY

clone_size: many
v_call: TRBV21-1
j_call: TRBJ2-3
cdr3_aa: ASSKGQGGLSTDTQY

clone_size: .
v_call: TRBV6-2/TRBV6-3
j_call: TRBJ2-7
cdr3_aa: ASGPPSSRLAPAYEQY

clone_size: many
v_call: TRBV28
j_call: TRBJ2-7
cdr3_aa: ASSSPGQGAGEQY

clone_size: many
v_call: TRBV12-3/TRBV12-4
j_call: TRBJ1-1
cdr3_aa: ASSSGPGTEAF

clone_size: .
v_call: TRBV5-4
j_call: TRBJ1-6
cdr3_aa: ASNTGMGQGDSPLH

clone_size: few
v_call: TRBV27
j_call: TRBJ2-4
cdr3_aa: ASSPRTGGMFNIQY

clone_size: many
v_call: TRBV5-6
j_call: TRBJ2-5
cdr3_aa: ASSLWQTQETQY

clone_size: .
v_call: TRBV18
j_call: TRBJ2-7
cdr3_aa: ASSPGQGTVEQY

clone_size: .
v_call: TRBV7-6
j_call: TRBJ2-7
cdr3_aa: ASSPPGIGPEQY

clone_size: many
v_call: TRBV5-1
j_call: TRBJ2-3
cdr3_aa: ASSLETDTQY

clone_size: few
v_call: TRBV12-3/TRBV12-4
j_call: TRBJ2-1
cdr3_aa: ASSLYLTGLAGEQF

clone_size: few
v_call: TRBV12-3/TRBV12-4
j_call: TRBJ2-1
cdr3_aa: ASIPGAANEQF